The rows below give T cell receptor beta chains drawn from one sample of a study of OX40 agonist ivuxolimab in advanced cancers. Assay used: immunoSEQ multiplex PCR; TCRdb lists only in-frame clones, some missing. The profile shows 57,000 or so clones, around 83% of them singletons. The sequencing used CD4+ or CD8+ T cells sorted from blood, collected in a trial of the OX40 agonist ivuxolimab. The source is an adult with an advanced solid tumor such as melanoma, head and neck, liver or kidney cancer. The conserved cysteine and the conserved F or W are not part of the CDR3 here.

j_call v_call cdr3_aa
TRBJ1-4 TRBV9 ASSVAGQGGREKLF
TRBJ2-5 TRBV10-3 ATRQGEETQY
TRBJ2-7 TRBV6-6 ASLRDRDIHEQY
TRBJ2-2 TRBV7-7 ASSLDSMNTGELF
TRBJ2-7 TRBV30 AGEAGLAGSEQY
TRBJ1-2 TRBV12-5 ASVKGQKGYT
TRBJ2-7 TRBV29-1 SVGGGQTYEQY
TRBJ1-4 TRBV7-9 ASSSRTEKLF
TRBJ2-1 TRBV6-5 ASSYFSPGDEQF
TRBJ1-6 TRBV5-6 ASSKTGRINSPLH
TRBJ2-1 TRBV29-1 SVDWGSGGANEQF
TRBJ2-6 TRBV29-1 SVDRDGANVLT
TRBJ2-6 TRBV5-5 ASSLALGVLT
TRBJ1-1 TRBV29-1 SVAWELRAEAF
TRBJ1-2 TRBV11-3 ASRQWPDSESRH
TRBJ2-3 TRBV6-5 ASSPNSDTQY
TRBJ2-7 TRBV27 ASTLESRVSIPYEQY
TRBJ1-4 TRBV19 ASSGTGTNEKLF
TRBJ2-1 TRBV2 ASSGGQGLDEQF
TRBJ2-1 TRBV5-1 ASSLMWTSGENRNEQF
TRBJ2-5 TRBV2 ASSPGGRETQY
TRBJ2-5 TRBV5-1 ASSLGTSGEGETQY
TRBJ2-2 TRBV6-1 ASRGGISDTGELF
TRBJ2-3 TRBV5-4 ASSSPLAAVTDTQY
TRBJ1-2 TRBV18 ASSRGEGAPQGYT
TRBJ2-3 TRBV18 ASSLEPAGGTDTQY
TRBJ2-5 TRBV29-1 SGGPGEEETQY
TRBJ2-7 TRBV11-2 ASSLRAAYEQY
TRBJ1-1 TRBV7-2 ASSPDSWHTEAF
TRBJ2-1 TRBV27 ASTRLAGGTDEQF
TRBJ2-1 TRBV4-1 ASSQGLAGSRF
TRBJ2-5 TRBV19 ASSPGLAGAKETQY
TRBJ1-5 TRBV5-1 ASSTGTGDQPQH
TRBJ2-2 TRBV7-9 ATQHGFGTGLGELF
TRBJ2-7 TRBV28 ASARQGVTYEQY
TRBJ2-7 TRBV5-1 ASSESPGQGPDEQY
TRBJ2-7 TRBV9 ASSVGASGSYEQY
TRBJ1-5 TRBV21-1 ASSKGIQPQH
TRBJ2-7 TRBV30 AWIGAGQGSYEQY
TRBJ2-7 TRBV4-3 ASSPRTGPYEQY
TRBJ1-2 TRBV5-4 ASSKTGTAGAYGYT
TRBJ1-2 TRBV29-1 SATGGGCT
TRBJ2-5 TRBV9 ASSPGRGEETQY
TRBJ1-5 TRBV19 ASSMGAMRNQPQH
TRBJ2-3 TRBV9 ASSAAADTQY
TRBJ2-1 TRBV5-1 ASSLNSYYNEQF
TRBJ2-3 TRBV28 ASRYGERGTTDTQY
TRBJ2-3 TRBV5-1 ASSLGRSTPTDTQY
TRBJ2-5 TRBV7-3 ASSPMAGPQETQY
TRBJ2-3 TRBV27 ASSFYPGTDTQY
TRBJ1-2 TRBV18 ASSPPTVTNYGYT
TRBJ1-2 TRBV7-3 ASSSGQHGYT
TRBJ2-7 TRBV5-1 ASSFGTGRYEQY
TRBJ1-2 TRBV28 ASQEAVELYGYT
TRBJ2-3 TRBV25-1 ASGPRADTQY
TRBJ1-5 TRBV27 ASSFPPVLLNSNQPQH
TRBJ2-7 TRBV28 ASLSSRGSYEQY
TRBJ1-3 TRBV5-1 ASSFAPAGGNTIY
TRBJ2-2 TRBV5-1 ASSLRWNTGELF
TRBJ1-2 TRBV5-6 ASSSPYPGGYT